These 15 T cell receptor beta chains share one sample of origin, sequenced in a study of T cell responses to AZD1222 COVID-19 vaccine. Clones were sequenced by immunoSEQ multiplex PCR, and TCRdb holds only the in-frame ones, with some missing. The data show about 130,000 clones, 80% to 95% seen once. Sequenced material: peripheral blood, taken on day 0 of AZD1222 vaccination. The receptors originated from an adult in good health.

This clone was seen a single time. The chain employs TRBV4-1 and TRBJ2-7, with D perhaps TRBD2 (5 bases). The CDR3 is made up of 15 amino acids. The V gene lost 1 base and the J gene lost 2 bases, with 12 bases spanning the gap. Germline V gives CDR1 MGHRA, CDR2 YSYEKL. Here the CDR3 reads CASSQAEAEAYEQYF. As DNA, the CDR3 is TGCGCCAGCAGCCAAGCGGAAGCGGAAGCCTACGAGCAGTACTTC.

The count of this clone is one. The chain recombines TRBV27 with TRBJ2-7; possibly TRBD1 for D (6 bases). Germline CDR1 is MNHEY and CDR2 is SMNVEV (reference sequence). V was trimmed by 2 bases and J by 5 bases, leaving 10 bases between them. The CDR3 is 13 amino acids. CDR3 DNA: TGTGCCAGCAGTTTAGTCAGGGGAAACGAGCAGTACTTC. Translating gives CASSLVRGNEQYF.

V is TRBV7-2 and J is TRBJ2-6, with D tentatively TRBD1 or TRBD2 (6 bases each). Germline V gene lookup returns CDR1 SGHTA and CDR2 FQGNSA. The CDR3 loop spans 19 amino acids. V was pared by 5 bases and J by 3 bases, with 23 bases between. This chain's CDR3 is CASSPIGRGPRGGANVLTF. The CDR3 nucleotides are TGTGCCAGCAGCCCAATCGGTCGGGGGCCCAGGGGTGGGGCCAACGTCCTGACTTTC.

The count of this clone is one. The chain has TRBV7-2 and TRBJ2-5; TRBD2 aligns across 11 bases. Germline assignment: CDR1 SGHTA and CDR2 FQGNSA. V was pared by 5 bases and J by 2 bases, with 7 bases of the junction left unmatched. The CDR3 length is 16 residues. This chain's CDR3 is CASSVQVAGGQETQYF. As DNA, the CDR3 is TGTGCCAGCAGCGTACAAGTAGCGGGAGGGCAAGAGACCCAGTACTTC.

The chain uses TRBV4-1 and TRBJ2-2; D is unclear. From germline, CDR1 is MGHRA and CDR2 YSYEKL. The CDR3 covers 16 residues. V gave up 0 bases and J gave up 5 bases, with 13 bases separating them. The CDR3 loop reads CASSQDYRGETGELFF. CDR3 DNA: TGCGCCAGCAGCCAAGATTACCGCGGCGAAACCGGGGAGCTGTTTTTT.

The genes are TRBV28 and TRBJ1-1, with D maybe TRBD1 (6 bases). The CDR3 spans 15 residues. The germline gives CDR1 MDHEN, CDR2 SYDVKM. Trimming pared 6 bases from V and 1 base from J, leaving 15 bases between. In DNA form, the CDR3 reads TGTGCCAGCAGACAGCCGGGACAACAGAACACTGAAGCTTTCTTT. Translating it yields CASRQPGQQNTEAFF.

V is TRBV4-1 and J is TRBJ2-7, with TRBD1 identical over 11 bases. This CDR3 contains 16 residues. Germline V gives CDR1 MGHRA, CDR2 YSYEKL. V gave up 0 bases and J gave up 3 bases; unmatched junction bases: 4. The CDR3 DNA reads TGCGCCAGCAGCCAAGATCCAGGGACAGGGGGCTACGAGCAGTACTTC. It translates to CASSQDPGTGGYEQYF.

This clone appeared once. The chain has TRBV7-3 and TRBJ1-1; TRBD1 matches 8 bases. Germline trimming cut 2 bases from V and 1 base from J; bases unmatched to any gene: 3. Germline V gene lookup returns CDR1 SGHTA and CDR2 FQGTGA. This CDR3 spans 15 amino acids. CDR3 nucleotide sequence: TGTGCCAGCAGCTTAGACGGGACAGGGAACACTGAAGCTTTCTTT. It translates to CASSLDGTGNTEAFF. Full variable domain (outside the CDR3, taken from reference TRBV7-3 and TRBJ1-1): GAGVSQTPSNKVTEKGKYVELRCDPISGHTALYWYRQSLGQGPEFLIYFQGTGAADDSGLPNDRFFAVRPEGSVSTLKIQRTERGDSAVYLCASSLDGTGNTEAFFGQGTRLTVV.

The CDR3 sequence is CASSLGLGNQPQHF. DNA of the CDR3: TGTGCCAGCAGTTTAGGCCTTGGCAATCAGCCCCAGCATTTT. V usage is TRBV27 and J usage is TRBJ1-5; D remains unclear. CDR3 length: 14 residues. V shed 2 bases and J shed 2 bases, with 7 bases lying between them. Germline V gene data show CDR1 as MNHEY and CDR2 as SMNVEV (reference sequence).

J is TRBJ2-7 and V is TRBV4-1; D is perhaps TRBD1 (6 bases). Trimming removed 3 bases from V and 3 bases from J, with 15 bases in between. CDR3 length: 15 amino acids. The germline V gene encodes CDR1 MGHRA and CDR2 YSYEKL. CDR3 sequence: CASSHLQGLGYEQYF. The CDR3 DNA sequence: TGCGCCAGCAGCCATCTCCAGGGGTTAGGCTACGAGCAGTACTTC.

This clone has just one count. J is TRBJ1-2 and V is TRBV4-3, with D unresolved. The CDR3 is 16 residues long. Trimming removed 1 base from V and 4 bases from J, with 16 bases in between. Germline V CDR1 and CDR2: LGHNA, YSLEER. CDR3 DNA sequence: TGCGCCAGCAGCCAAGTGCTGGGGTCGAGGACCTATGGCTACACCTTC. Amino acid sequence: CASSQVLGSRTYGYTF.

This clone is medium-sized within its sample. The chain couples TRBV29-1 to TRBJ2-7; tentative D call: TRBD2 (6 bases). Germline CDR1 and CDR2: SQVTM and ANQGSEA. The CDR3 totals 13 residues. Trimming stripped 1 base from V and 7 bases from J, with 14 bases between. Here the CDR3 DNA reads TGCAGCGTTGAAGTCGGAGGGGCTGGGGAGCAGTACTTC. Protein product: CSVEVGGAGEQYF.

The chain is built from TRBV28 and TRBJ2-7, with D uncertain. CDR1 is MDHEN and CDR2 is SYDVKM in the germline V gene. This CDR3 has 13 residues. V was clipped by 1 base and J by 3 bases, with 7 bases between them. The CDR3 coding sequence is TGTGCCAGCAGTTTATCGCCAGACTACGAGCAGTACTTC. This codes for CASSLSPDYEQYF.

The chain uses TRBV29-1 and TRBJ1-3; D is possibly TRBD1 (5 bases). CDR1 and CDR2 from the germline V gene are SQVTM and ANQGSEA. The CDR3 contains 13 residues. The V end lost 5 bases, the J end lost 4 bases, and 12 bases lay between the germline ends. Here the CDR3 DNA reads TGCAGCGTTAGAAGGGGTTACGGAAACACCATATATTTT. It is translated as CSVRRGYGNTIYF.

The chain links TRBV27 to TRBJ2-1, with 7 bases lining up with TRBD2. Germline values: CDR1 MNHEY, CDR2 SMNVEV (reference sequence). The CDR3 runs 15 residues. Losses at the gene ends were 6 bases for V and 7 bases for J; bases not matched to a gene: 12. CDR3 sequence reads: CASRLDSGRVNEQFF. The DNA for the CDR3 is TGTGCCAGCAGACTCGATAGCGGGCGGGTTAATGAGCAGTTCTTC.